This TCR beta chain was retrieved from a study of T cells in Graves' hyperthyroidism and ophthalmopathy. Researchers took RNA transcripts and amplified the TCR beta CDR3 regions from them. The TCR CDR3 first-round RT-PCR relied on the HTBI primer set. TCRdb reprocessed the multiplex PCR reads with MiXCR, giving one entry per CDR3 protein. This table has about 520,000 distinct CDR3 sequences, approximately 25% appearing once. This clonotype was detected ten times or more. Germline loops: CDR1 LNHDA, CDR2 SQIVND (reference sequence). The CDR3 loop spans 13 amino acids. After removal of 0 bases from V and 5 bases from J, the junction contained 0 bases not matched to a gene.

The chain has TRBV19 and TRBJ2-7, with 8 bases fitting TRBD1. This TCR was sampled from a woman in her 30s with Graves' ophthalmopathy. The sequencing input was blood. As DNA, the CDR3 is TGTGCCAGTAGTATAGAGGACAGGGACGAGCAGTACTTC. Translation: CASSIEDRDEQYF.